Detailed here is one TCR beta chain. Its antigen is undetermined. TCRs were sequenced from three patients responding to pembrolizumab. This table comes from immunoSEQ multiplex PCR, and its TCRdb copy is limited to in-frame clones, with some not included. The table records 100,000 or so clones, over 75% of them present only once. The germline V gene encodes CDR1 LNHDA and CDR2 SQIVND (reference sequence). Trimming left V 4 bases short and J 0 bases short, with 6 bases between. The CDR3 spans 13 residues. The data were obtained in a study of PD-1 blockade in mismatch repair-deficient tumors. In the study overall: All were previously treated, progressing patients with approximately 11 mismatch repair-deficient cancer types. Study-level points and caveats: Rapid post-treatment expansion, then contraction, generally preceding radiologic response, marked tumor-resident clones.

V is TRBV19 and J is TRBJ1-1, with unresolved D. The TCR was taken from an adult with mismatch repair-deficient cancer. Specimen: peripheral blood, collected around 8 months after starting pembrolizumab. This CDR3 reads CASSKGMNTEAFF. In DNA, the CDR3 is TGTGCCAGTAGTAAAGGGATGAACACTGAAGCTTTCTTT.